One sample yielded the 16 T cell receptor beta chains listed below, sequenced in a study of spatial heterogeneity in lung cancer. Time point given: sample taken at primary tumor resection. Sequencing covered unsorted whole RNA taken from tumor, nontumor lung or frozen PBMC. One entry per CDR3 protein results from TCRdb running MiXCR on the 5' RACE reads. The table records tens of thousands of distinct CDR3 sequences, less than 6% of them present only once. The sample in question was PBMCs, obtained at surgery. The receptors stem from a male donor with early-stage non-small cell lung cancer.

This clonotype came up many times. This rearrangement joins TRBV6-5 to TRBJ1-2; TRBD1 is a possible D gene (5 bases). The CDR3 is made up of 13 amino acids. The ends were cut back, 2 bases at V and 5 bases at J, with 9 bases in the middle. Germline values: CDR1 MNHEY, CDR2 SVGAGI. The CDR3 sequence is CASSYRRGYGYTF. In DNA form, the CDR3 reads TGTGCCAGCAGTTACAGGAGGGGATATGGCTACACCTTC.

This clonotype was recorded many times. The V gene is TRBV5-6, the J gene TRBJ2-4; 7 positions match TRBD2. The CDR3 totals 14 residues. Per germline, CDR1 SGHDT and CDR2 YYEEEE. The trim removed 2 bases at V and 7 bases at J, leaving 6 bases unmatched. CDR3 bases: TGTGCCAGCAGCTTAACCCAGGGAGGGAACATTCAGTACTTC. As protein: CASSLTQGGNIQYF.

This clonotype was counted only a few times. A read error may produce the germline difference seen at one junction end. The chain carries TRBV24-1 and TRBJ2-3; D is uncertain. The CDR3 extends over 14 amino acids. CDR1 KGHDR and CDR2 SFDVKD come from the germline V gene. CDR3 coding DNA: TGTGTCACCAGTGATTTCCCCCTTACAGATACGCAGTATTTT. Translated, it gives CVTSDFPLTDTQYF.

This clonotype was detected many times. The chain uses TRBV20-1 and TRBJ2-3, with 7 bases that match TRBD2. CDR1 is DFQATT and CDR2 is SNEGSKA in the germline V gene (reference sequence). CDR3 length equals 15 residues. V shed 8 bases, J shed 2 bases, and the junction held 13 bases outside the gene matches. The CDR3 protein is CSHYRGVETTDTQYF. CDR3 in DNA: TGCAGTCACTACCGGGGGGTCGAGACCACAGATACGCAGTATTTT.

Many counts were recorded for this clonotype. CDR3 sequence: CASSLAKAPAFNEQFF. The DNA for the CDR3 is TGTGCCAGCAGCTTAGCAAAGGCCCCCGCCTTCAATGAGCAGTTCTTC. The genes are TRBV3-1 and TRBJ2-1; D call uncertain. Trimming took off 5 bases at V and 6 bases at J, with 20 bases between the two ends. Germline-derived CDR1 and CDR2 are LGHDT and YNNKEL (reference sequence). CDR3 length: 16 amino acids.

This clonotype was found many times. The chain employs TRBV28 and TRBJ2-5; the match to TRBD2 covers 10 bases. Looked up from germline, CDR1 is MDHEN and CDR2 is SYDVKM. Trimming took 3 bases from V and 1 from J; bases not matched to a gene: 5. The CDR3 loop spans 16 amino acids. CDR3 amino acids: CASSFGLAVSQETQYF. CDR3 bases: TGTGCCAGCAGTTTCGGACTAGCGGTTTCCCAAGAGACCCAGTACTTC.

This clonotype was seen ten or more times. The rearrangement links TRBV14 to TRBJ1-3, with 10 bases fitting TRBD1. The CDR3 runs to 16 residues. Germline V lookup: CDR1 SGHDN, CDR2 FVKESK. J was trimmed by 2 bases and V by 1 base; bases with no gene match: 2. CDR3 bases: TGTGCCAGCAGCCAAGTCGGGACAGGGGCTGGAAACACCATATATTTT. As protein: CASSQVGTGAGNTIYF.

In regard to this clonotype: This clone may be a read error of a much larger clone one base away. The rearrangement links TRBV4-2 to TRBJ2-3; D remains unclear. Trimming took off 0 bases at V and 6 bases at J, with 10 bases between the two ends. Per the germline V gene, CDR1 is LGHNA and CDR2 is YNFKEQ. The CDR3 is made up of 14 amino acids. CDR3 protein: CASSQDPLVDTQYF. Written as DNA, the CDR3 is TGTGCCAGCAGCCAAGATCCTCTGGTGGATACGCAGTATTTT.

This clonotype has a count of ten or more. V is TRBV23-1 and J is TRBJ1-5, with 10 bases lining up with TRBD1. TRBV23-1 is an ORF for which the function is uncertain. CDR3 length equals 18 residues. V lost 4 bases to trimming and J lost 3 bases; unmatched junction nucleotides: 12. The CDR3 sequence is CASSPPYPGQGNNQPQHF. CDR3 bases: TGCGCCAGCAGTCCACCATATCCGGGACAGGGGAACAATCAGCCCCAGCATTTT.

This clonotype was counted many times. The chain links TRBV19 to TRBJ1-1; D gene unclear. Germline loops: CDR1 LNHDA, CDR2 SQIVND (reference sequence). The length of the CDR3 is 13 residues. The V end was cut by 6 bases, the J end by 1 base, with 9 bases between. CDR3 coding DNA: TGTGCCAGTAGAGGGTATGGGAACACTGAAGCTTTCTTT. Protein: CASRGYGNTEAFF.

There are a few counts of this clonotype. The chain has TRBV27 and TRBJ1-1; unclear D gene. V was shortened by 3 bases and J by 5 bases, with 13 bases between the two germline ends. This CDR3 has 14 residues. The V gene's germline CDR1 is MNHEY and CDR2 SMNVEV (reference sequence). The CDR3 bases are TGTGCCAGCAGTTTTGGACGGTCGGGGACTGAAGCTTTCTTT. Translated, it gives CASSFGRSGTEAFF.

This clonotype is judged medium-sized. The genes are TRBV20-1 and TRBJ2-7; 8 bases agree with TRBD2. The CDR3 length is 13 residues. Germline assignment: CDR1 DFQATT and CDR2 SNEGSKA (reference sequence). With V trimmed by 6 bases and J by 4 bases, 8 bases remained unmatched. The DNA for the CDR3 is TGCAGTGCCCCAGCGGGAGAGAGGTACGAGCAGTACTTC. Its translation is CSAPAGERYEQYF.

V usage is TRBV10-3 and J usage is TRBJ2-1; 7 positions agree with TRBD1. Germline CDR1 ENHRY, CDR2 SYGVKD. The CDR3 contains 13 residues. Unmatched junction bases numbered 7, after V lost 8 bases and J lost 6 bases. CDR3 in amino acids: CAIEGAGTNEQFF. CDR3 in DNA: TGTGCCATCGAGGGGGCTGGCACCAATGAGCAGTTCTTC.

In this sample, this clonotype turned up many times. V usage is TRBV12-3 or TRBV12-4 and J usage is TRBJ1-1, with D perhaps matching TRBD1 (6 bases). V lost 2 bases and J lost 0, with 10 bases in between. CDR3 length equals 15 residues. The CDR3 DNA reads TGTGCCAGCAGTTTACGGCAGGGGATGAACACTGAAGCTTTCTTT. It yields the protein CASSLRQGMNTEAFF.

This clonotype has a count of ten or more. The chain is built from TRBV5-1 and TRBJ2-5; no reliable D call. This CDR3 comprises 14 residues. Germline assignment: CDR1 SGHRS and CDR2 YFSETQ. V was pared by 0 bases and J by 7 bases, with 13 bases between. The CDR3 here is CASSLEATRGTQYF. CDR3 DNA sequence: TGCGCCAGCAGCTTGGAGGCAACCCGAGGGACCCAGTACTTC. Drawing the rest from reference TRBV5-1 and TRBJ2-5, the complete variable domain is KAGVTQTPRYLIKTRGQQVTLSCSPISGHRSVSWYQQTPGQGLQFLFEYFSETQRNKGNFPGRFSGRQFSNSRSEMNVSTLELGDSALYLCASSLEATRGTQYFGPGTRLLVL.

This clonotype was counted at least ten times. The genes are TRBV5-1 and TRBJ2-2; D not certain. CDR3 length equals 12 residues. The V end lost 4 bases, the J end lost 3 bases, and 4 bases lay between the germline ends. Germline V gene lookup returns CDR1 SGHRS and CDR2 YFSETQ. CDR3 nucleotide sequence: TGCGCCAGCAGCCGTTACACCGGGGAGCTGTTTTTT. Encoded protein: CASSRYTGELFF.